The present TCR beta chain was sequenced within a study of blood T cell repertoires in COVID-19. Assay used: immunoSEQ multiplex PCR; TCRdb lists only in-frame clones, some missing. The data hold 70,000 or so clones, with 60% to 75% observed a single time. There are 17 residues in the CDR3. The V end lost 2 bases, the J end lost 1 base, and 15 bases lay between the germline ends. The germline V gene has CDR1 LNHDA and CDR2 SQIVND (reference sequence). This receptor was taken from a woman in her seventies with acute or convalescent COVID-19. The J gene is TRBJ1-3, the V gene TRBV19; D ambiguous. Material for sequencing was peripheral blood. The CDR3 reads CASSIWSAGNSGNTIYF. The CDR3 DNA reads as TGTGCCAGTAGTATATGGTCGGCCGGGAATTCTGGAAACACCATATATTTT.